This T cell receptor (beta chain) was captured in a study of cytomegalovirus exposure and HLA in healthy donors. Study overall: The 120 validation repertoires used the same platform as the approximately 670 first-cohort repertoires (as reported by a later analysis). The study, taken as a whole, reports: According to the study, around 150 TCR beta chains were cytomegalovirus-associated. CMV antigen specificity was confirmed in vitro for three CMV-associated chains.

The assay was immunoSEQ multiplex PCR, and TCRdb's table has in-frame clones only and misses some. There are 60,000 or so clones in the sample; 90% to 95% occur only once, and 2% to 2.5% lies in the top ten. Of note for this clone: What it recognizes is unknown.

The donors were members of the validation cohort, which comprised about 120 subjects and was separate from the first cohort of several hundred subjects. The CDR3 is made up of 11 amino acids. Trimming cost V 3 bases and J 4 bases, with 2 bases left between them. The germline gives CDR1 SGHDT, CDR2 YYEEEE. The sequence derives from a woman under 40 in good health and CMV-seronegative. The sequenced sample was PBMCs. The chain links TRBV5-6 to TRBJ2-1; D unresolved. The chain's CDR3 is CASSSYNEQFF. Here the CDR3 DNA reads TGTGCCAGCAGCTCGTACAATGAGCAGTTCTTC.